The 2 T cell receptor beta chains presented below share a single source sample, sequenced in a study of blood T cell repertoires in COVID-19. Libraries were prepared by immunoSEQ multiplex PCR; TCRdb keeps only in-frame clonotypes and omits some of them. The table shows about 45,000 clones, with about four fifths occurring only once. Sequencing was done on a sample of peripheral blood. These receptor sequences come from a human donor in a cohort sampled during active COVID-19.

The V call is TRBV5-8, the J call TRBJ1-3; the D is unclear. The CDR3 runs to 15 residues. Trimming removed 0 bases from V and 0 bases from J, with 7 bases in between. Germline V gene lookup returns CDR1 SGHTS and CDR2 YDEGEE. Written as DNA, the CDR3 is TGTGCCAGCAGCTTGGAGCCCCACTCTGGAAACACCATATATTTT. It specifies CASSLEPHSGNTIYF. The variable domain in full, completed from reference TRBV5-8 and TRBJ1-3, reads EAGVTQSPTHLIKTRGQQATLRCSPISGHTSVYWYQQALGLGLQFLLWYDEGEERNRGNFPPRFSGRQFPNYSSELNVNALELEDSALYLCASSLEPHSGNTIYFGEGSWLTVV.

The CDR3 spells CASSLTSAIQDTQYF. As DNA, the CDR3 is TGTGCCAGCAGCTTGACTAGCGCGATCCAAGATACGCAGTATTTT. V and J are TRBV2 and TRBJ2-3; 8 bases align to TRBD2. CDR3 length: 15 amino acids. Germline values: CDR1 SNHLY, CDR2 FYNNEI. V lost 6 bases to trimming and J lost 5 bases; unmatched junction nucleotides: 10.